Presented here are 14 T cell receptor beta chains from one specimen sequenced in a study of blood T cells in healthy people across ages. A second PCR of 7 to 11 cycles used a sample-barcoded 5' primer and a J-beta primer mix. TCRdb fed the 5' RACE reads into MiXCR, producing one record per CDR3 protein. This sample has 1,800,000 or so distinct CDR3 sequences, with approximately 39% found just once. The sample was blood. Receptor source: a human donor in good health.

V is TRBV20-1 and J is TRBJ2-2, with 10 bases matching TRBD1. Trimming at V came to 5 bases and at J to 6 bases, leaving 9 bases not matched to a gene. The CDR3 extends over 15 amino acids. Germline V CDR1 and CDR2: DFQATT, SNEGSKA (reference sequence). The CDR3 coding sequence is TGCAGTGCTGGAAGGGACAGGGGTATCGCCGGGGAGCTGTTTTTT. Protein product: CSAGRDRGIAGELFF.

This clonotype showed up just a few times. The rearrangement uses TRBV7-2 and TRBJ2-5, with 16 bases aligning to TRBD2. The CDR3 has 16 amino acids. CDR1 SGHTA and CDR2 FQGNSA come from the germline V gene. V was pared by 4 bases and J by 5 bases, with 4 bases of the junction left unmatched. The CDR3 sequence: CASSSGLAGGSETQYF. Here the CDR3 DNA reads TGTGCCAGCAGCTCGGGACTAGCGGGGGGGAGTGAGACCCAGTACTTC.

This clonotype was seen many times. CDR3 nucleotides: TGTGCCAGCAGGGACACCCAGGACACAGATACGCAGTATTTT. This sequence encodes CASRDTQDTDTQYF. The gene calls are TRBV25-1 and TRBJ2-3; possibly TRBD1 for D (5 bases). Trimming removed 6 bases at V and 2 bases at J, with 12 bases between. The CDR3 contains 14 residues. The germline V gene encodes CDR1 MGHDK and CDR2 SYGVNS.

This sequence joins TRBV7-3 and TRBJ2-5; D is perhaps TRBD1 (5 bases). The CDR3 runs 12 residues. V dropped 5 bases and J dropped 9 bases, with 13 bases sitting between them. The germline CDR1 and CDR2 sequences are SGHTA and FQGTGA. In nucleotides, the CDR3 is TGTGCCAGCAGCCCAAGGGGCCCTCCCCAGTACTTC. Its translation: CASSPRGPPQYF.

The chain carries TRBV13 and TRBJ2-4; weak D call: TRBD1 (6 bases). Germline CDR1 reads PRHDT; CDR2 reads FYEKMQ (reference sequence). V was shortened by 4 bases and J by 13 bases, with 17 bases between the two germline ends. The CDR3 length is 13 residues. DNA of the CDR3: TGTGCCAGCAGCTCACAGGGCACACATGTGCAGTACTTC. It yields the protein CASSSQGTHVQYF.

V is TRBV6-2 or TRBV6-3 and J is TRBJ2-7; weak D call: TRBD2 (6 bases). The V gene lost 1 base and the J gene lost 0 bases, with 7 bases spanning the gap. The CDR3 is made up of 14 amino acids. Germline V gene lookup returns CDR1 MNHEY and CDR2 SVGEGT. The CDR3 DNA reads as TGTGCCAGCAGTTACTGGGGGGACTCCTACGAGCAGTACTTC. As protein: CASSYWGDSYEQYF.

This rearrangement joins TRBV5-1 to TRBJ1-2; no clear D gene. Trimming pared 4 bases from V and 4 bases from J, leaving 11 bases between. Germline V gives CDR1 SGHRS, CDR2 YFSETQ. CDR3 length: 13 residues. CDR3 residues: CASSPEVGYGYTF. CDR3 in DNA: TGCGCCAGCAGCCCAGAAGTGGGCTATGGCTACACCTTC.

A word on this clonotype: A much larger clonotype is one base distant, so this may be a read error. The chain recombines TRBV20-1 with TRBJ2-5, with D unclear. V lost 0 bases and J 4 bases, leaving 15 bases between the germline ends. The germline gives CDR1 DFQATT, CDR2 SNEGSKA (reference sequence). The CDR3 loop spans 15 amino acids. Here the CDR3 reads CSARELKASLETQYF. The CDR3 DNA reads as TGCAGTGCTAGAGAGTTAAAGGCGAGCCTAGAGACCCAGTACTTC.

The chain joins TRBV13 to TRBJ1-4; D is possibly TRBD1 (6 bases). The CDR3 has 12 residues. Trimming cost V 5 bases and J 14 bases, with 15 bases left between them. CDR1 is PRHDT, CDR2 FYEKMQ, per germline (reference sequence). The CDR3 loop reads CASSLQGSGLFF. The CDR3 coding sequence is TGTGCCAGCAGCCTACAGGGAAGTGGGCTGTTTTTT.

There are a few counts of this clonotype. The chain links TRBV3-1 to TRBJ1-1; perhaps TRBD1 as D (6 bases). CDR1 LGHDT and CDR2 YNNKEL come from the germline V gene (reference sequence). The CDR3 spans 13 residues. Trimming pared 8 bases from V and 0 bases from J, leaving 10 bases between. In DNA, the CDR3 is TGTGCCAGCGGGGGACATTTGAACACTGAAGCTTTCTTT. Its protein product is CASGGHLNTEAFF.

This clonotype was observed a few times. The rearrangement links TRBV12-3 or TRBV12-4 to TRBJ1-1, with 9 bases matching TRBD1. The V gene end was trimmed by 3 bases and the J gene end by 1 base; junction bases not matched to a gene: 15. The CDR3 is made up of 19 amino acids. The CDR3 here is CASSFIPGTGLTGNTEAFF. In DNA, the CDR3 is TGTGCCAGCAGTTTTATTCCCGGGACAGGGTTAACGGGGAACACTGAAGCTTTCTTT.

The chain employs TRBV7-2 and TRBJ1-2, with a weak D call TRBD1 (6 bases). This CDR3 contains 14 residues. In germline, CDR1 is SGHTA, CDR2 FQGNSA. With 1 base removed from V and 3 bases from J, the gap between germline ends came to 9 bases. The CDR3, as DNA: TGTGCCAGCAGCTTAGAGGGGGGCTACTATGGCTACACCTTC. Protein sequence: CASSLEGGYYGYTF.

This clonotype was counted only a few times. CDR3 sequence: CASSYGEGVYNEQFF. The CDR3 region has the DNA TGTGCCAGCAGTTATGGGGAGGGAGTGTACAATGAGCAGTTCTTC. The rearrangement joins TRBV6-2 or TRBV6-3 to TRBJ2-1; 7 bases are shared with TRBD2. Losses at the gene ends were 3 bases for V and 4 bases for J; bases not matched to a gene: 6. The CDR3 extends over 15 amino acids. The germline CDR1 and CDR2 sequences are MNHEY and SVGEGT.

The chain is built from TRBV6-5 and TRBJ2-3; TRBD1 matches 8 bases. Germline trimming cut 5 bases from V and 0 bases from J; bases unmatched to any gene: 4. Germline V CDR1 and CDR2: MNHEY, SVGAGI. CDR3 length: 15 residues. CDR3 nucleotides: TGTGCCAGCAGTGCACAGGGGGTTAGCACAGATACGCAGTATTTT. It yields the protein CASSAQGVSTDTQYF.